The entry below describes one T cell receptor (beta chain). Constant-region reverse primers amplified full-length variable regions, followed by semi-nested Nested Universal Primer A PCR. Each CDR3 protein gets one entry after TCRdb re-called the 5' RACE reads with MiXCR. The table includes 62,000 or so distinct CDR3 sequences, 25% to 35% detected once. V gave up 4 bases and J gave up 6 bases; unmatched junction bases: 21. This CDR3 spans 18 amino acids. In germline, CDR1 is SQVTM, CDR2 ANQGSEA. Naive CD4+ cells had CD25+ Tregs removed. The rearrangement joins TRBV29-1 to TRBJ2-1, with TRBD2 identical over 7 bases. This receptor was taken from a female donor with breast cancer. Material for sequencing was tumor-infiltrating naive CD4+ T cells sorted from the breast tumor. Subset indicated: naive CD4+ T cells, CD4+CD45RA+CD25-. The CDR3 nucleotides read TGCAGCGTTGGCTCCCTAGCGGCAGAGTGGGGACTACGCAATGAGCAGTTCTTC. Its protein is CSVGSLAAEWGLRNEQFF.